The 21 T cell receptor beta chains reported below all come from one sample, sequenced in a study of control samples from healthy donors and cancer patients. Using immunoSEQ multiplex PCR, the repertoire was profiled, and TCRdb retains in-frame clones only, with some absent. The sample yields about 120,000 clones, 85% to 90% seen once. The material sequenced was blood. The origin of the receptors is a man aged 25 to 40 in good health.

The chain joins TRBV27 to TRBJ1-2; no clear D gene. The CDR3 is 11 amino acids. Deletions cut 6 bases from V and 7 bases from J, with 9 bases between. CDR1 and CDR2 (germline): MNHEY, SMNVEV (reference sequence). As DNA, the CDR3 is TGTGCCAGCAGGGGTAATATTGGCTACACCTTC. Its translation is CASRGNIGYTF.

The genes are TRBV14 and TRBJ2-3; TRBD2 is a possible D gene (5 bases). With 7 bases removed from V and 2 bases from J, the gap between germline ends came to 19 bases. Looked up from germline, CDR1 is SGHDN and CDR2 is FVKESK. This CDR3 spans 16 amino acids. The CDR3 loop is CASTLGSSLFTDTQYF. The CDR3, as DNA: TGTGCCAGCACCCTAGGGTCTAGCTTATTCACAGATACGCAGTATTTT.

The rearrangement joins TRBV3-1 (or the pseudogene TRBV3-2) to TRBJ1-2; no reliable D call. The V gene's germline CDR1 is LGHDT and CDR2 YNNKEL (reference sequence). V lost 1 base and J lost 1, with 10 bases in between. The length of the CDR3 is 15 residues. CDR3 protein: CASSQGPGSNYGYTF. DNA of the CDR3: TGTGCCAGCAGCCAAGGCCCCGGGAGTAACTATGGCTACACCTTC.

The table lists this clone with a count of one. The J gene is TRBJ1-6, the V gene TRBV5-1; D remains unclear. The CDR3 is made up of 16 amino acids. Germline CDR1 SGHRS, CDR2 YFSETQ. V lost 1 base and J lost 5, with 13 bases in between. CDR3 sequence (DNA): TGCGCCAGCAGCTTGAGTGCGAGGACCGATAATTCACCCCTCCACTTT. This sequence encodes CASSLSARTDNSPLHF.

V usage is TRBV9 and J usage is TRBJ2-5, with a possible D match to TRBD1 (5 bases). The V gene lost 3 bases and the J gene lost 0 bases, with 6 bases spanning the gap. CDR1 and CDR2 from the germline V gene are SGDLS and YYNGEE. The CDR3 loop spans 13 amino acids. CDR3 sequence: CASSEDNQETQYF. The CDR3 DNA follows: TGTGCCAGCAGCGAGGACAACCAAGAGACCCAGTACTTC.

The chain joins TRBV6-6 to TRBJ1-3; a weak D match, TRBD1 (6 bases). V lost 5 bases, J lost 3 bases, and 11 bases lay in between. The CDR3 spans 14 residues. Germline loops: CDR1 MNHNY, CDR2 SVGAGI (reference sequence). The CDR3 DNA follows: TGTGCCAGCAGTCTGGACAGACTTGGAAACACCATATATTTT. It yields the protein CASSLDRLGNTIYF.

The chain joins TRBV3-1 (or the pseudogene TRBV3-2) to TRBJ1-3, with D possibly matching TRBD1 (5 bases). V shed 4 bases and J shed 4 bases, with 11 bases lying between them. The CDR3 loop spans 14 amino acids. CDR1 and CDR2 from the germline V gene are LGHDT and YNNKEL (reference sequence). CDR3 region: CASSPDSRGNTIYF. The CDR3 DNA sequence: TGTGCCAGCAGCCCCGACAGCAGGGGAAACACCATATATTTT.

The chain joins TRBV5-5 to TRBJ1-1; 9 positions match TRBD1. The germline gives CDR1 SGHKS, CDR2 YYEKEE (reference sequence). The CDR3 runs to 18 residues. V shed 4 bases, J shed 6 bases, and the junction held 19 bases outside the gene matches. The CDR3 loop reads CASSITGTGRGRRPEAFF. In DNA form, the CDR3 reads TGTGCCAGCAGCATCACCGGGACAGGGAGGGGGAGGCGTCCTGAAGCTTTCTTT. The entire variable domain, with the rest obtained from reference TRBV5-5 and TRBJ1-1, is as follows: DAGVTQSPTHLIKTRGQQVTLRCSPISGHKSVSWYQQVLGQGPQFIFQYYEKEERGRGNFPDRFSARQFPNYSSELNVNALLLGDSALYLCASSITGTGRGRRPEAFFGQGTRLTVV.

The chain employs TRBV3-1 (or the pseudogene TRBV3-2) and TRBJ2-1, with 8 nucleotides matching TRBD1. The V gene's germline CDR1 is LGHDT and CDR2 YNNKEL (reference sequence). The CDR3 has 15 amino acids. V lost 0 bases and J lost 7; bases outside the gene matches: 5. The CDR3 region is CASSQDTRTGNEQFF. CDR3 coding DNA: TGTGCCAGCAGCCAAGATACCAGGACAGGGAATGAGCAGTTCTTC.

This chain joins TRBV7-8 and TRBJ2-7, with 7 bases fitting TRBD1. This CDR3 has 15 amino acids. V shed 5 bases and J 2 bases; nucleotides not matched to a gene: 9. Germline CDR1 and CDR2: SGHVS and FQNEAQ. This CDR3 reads CASSPGAGGPYEQYF. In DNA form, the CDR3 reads TGTGCCAGCAGCCCCGGGGCAGGGGGACCCTACGAGCAGTACTTC.

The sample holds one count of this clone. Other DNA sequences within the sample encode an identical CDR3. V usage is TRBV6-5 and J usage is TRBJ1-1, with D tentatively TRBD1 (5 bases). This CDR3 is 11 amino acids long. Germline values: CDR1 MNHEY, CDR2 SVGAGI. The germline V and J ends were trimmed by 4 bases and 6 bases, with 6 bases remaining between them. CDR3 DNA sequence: TGTGCCAGCAGTTTGGGACCTGAAGCTTTCTTT. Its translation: CASSLGPEAFF.

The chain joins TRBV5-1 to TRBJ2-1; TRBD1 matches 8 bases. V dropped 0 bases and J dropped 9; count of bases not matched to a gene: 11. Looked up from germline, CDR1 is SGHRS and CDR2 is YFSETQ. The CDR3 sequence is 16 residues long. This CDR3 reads CASSLEGAGGKGEQFF. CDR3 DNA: TGCGCCAGCAGCTTGGAAGGGGCAGGGGGCAAGGGTGAGCAGTTCTTC.

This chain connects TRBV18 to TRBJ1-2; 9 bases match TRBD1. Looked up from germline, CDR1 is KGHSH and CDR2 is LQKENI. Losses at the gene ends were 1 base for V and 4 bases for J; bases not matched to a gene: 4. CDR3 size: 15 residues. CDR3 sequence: CASSPQDRGGYGYTF. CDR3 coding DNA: TGTGCCAGCTCACCACAGGACAGGGGAGGCTATGGCTACACCTTC.

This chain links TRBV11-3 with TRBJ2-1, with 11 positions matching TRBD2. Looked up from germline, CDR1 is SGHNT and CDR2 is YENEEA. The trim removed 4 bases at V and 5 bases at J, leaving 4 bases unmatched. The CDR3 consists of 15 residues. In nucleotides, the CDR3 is TGTGCCAGCAGCTCCCTAGCGGGGGGACACAATGAGCAGTTCTTC. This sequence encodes CASSSLAGGHNEQFF.

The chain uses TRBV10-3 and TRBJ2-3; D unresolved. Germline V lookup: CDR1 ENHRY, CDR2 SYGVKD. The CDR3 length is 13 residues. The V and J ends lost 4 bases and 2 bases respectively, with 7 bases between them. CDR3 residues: CAISVAYTDTQYF. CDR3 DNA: TGTGCCATCAGTGTAGCCTACACAGATACGCAGTATTTT.

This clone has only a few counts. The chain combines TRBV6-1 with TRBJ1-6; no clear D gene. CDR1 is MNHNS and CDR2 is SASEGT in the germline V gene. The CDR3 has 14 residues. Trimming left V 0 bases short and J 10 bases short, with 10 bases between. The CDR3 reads CASSEAWRESPLHF. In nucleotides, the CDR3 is TGTGCCAGCAGTGAAGCTTGGCGTGAATCACCCCTCCACTTT.

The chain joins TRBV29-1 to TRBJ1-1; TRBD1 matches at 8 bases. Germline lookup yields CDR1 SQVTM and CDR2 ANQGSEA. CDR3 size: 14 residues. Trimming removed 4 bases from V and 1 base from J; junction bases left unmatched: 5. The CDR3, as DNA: TGCAGCGTTGTAGGACAGGGAAGGAACACTGAAGCTTTCTTT. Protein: CSVVGQGRNTEAFF.

CDR3 nucleotides: TGTGCCAGCAGTTTAGGGGGTAGGCCGCAAAGGTATTTT. Translating gives CASSLGGRPQRYF. The V gene is TRBV12-3 or TRBV12-4, the J gene TRBJ1-3, with D uncertain. The V end was cut by 1 base, the J end by 16 bases, with 17 bases between. The length of the CDR3 is 13 residues.

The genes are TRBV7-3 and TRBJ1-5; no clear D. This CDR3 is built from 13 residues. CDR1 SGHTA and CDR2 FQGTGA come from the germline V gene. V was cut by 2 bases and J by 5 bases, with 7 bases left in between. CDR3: CASSLLPDQPQHF. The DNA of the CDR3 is TGTGCCAGCAGCTTACTCCCGGATCAGCCCCAGCATTTT.

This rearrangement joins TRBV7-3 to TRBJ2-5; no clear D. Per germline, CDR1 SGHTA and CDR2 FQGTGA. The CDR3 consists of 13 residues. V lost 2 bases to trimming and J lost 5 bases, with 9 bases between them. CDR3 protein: CASSLVSGETQYF. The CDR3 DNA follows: TGTGCCAGCAGCTTAGTCTCGGGTGAGACCCAGTACTTC.

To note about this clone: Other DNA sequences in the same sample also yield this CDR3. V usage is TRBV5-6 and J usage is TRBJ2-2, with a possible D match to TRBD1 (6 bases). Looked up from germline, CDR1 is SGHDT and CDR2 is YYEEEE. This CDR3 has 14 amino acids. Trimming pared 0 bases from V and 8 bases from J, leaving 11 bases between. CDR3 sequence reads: CASSLEGGLGELFF. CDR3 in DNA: TGTGCCAGCAGCTTGGAAGGGGGATTAGGGGAGCTGTTTTTT. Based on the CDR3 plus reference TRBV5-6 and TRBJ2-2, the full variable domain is DAGVTQSPTHLIKTRGQQVTLRCSPKSGHDTVSWYQQALGQGPQFIFQYYEEEERQRGNFPDRFSGHQFPNYSSELNVNALLLGDSALYLCASSLEGGLGELFFGEGSRLTVL.